This entry lists 8 T cell receptor beta chains sequenced from one sample in a study of OX40 agonist ivuxolimab in advanced cancers. Libraries were prepared by immunoSEQ multiplex PCR; TCRdb keeps only in-frame clonotypes and omits some of them. Of about 79,000 clones listed, 80% to 95% are singletons. The material was CD4+ or CD8+ T cells sorted from blood, obtained in a trial of the OX40 agonist ivuxolimab. The receptors were gathered from an adult with an advanced solid tumor such as melanoma, head and neck, liver or kidney cancer.

In this sample, this clone turned up a few times. The chain has TRBV5-1 and TRBJ1-6; D uncertain. V was pared by 0 bases and J by 9 bases, with 10 bases between. Germline assignment: CDR1 SGHRS and CDR2 YFSETQ. The CDR3 covers 14 residues. The DNA of the CDR3 is TGCGCCAGCAGCTTGGTTTATATGGGTTCACCCCTCCACTTT. Amino acid sequence: CASSLVYMGSPLHF.

This rearrangement joins TRBV5-1 to TRBJ1-1; no reliable D call. Germline CDR1 reads SGHRS; CDR2 reads YFSETQ. This CDR3 is 14 amino acids long. V gave up 0 bases and J gave up 6 bases, with 12 bases separating them. CDR3 nucleotide sequence: TGCGCCAGCAGCTTGGGGGATGGGAGGCCTGAAGCTTTCTTT. Amino acids: CASSLGDGRPEAFF. The full variable domain, its missing parts supplied by reference TRBV5-1 and TRBJ1-1, is KAGVTQTPRYLIKTRGQQVTLSCSPISGHRSVSWYQQTPGQGLQFLFEYFSETQRNKGNFPGRFSGRQFSNSRSEMNVSTLELGDSALYLCASSLGDGRPEAFFGQGTRLTVV.

The gene calls are TRBV19 and TRBJ2-7; 9 positions match TRBD1. Germline V gene data show CDR1 as LNHDA and CDR2 as SQIVND (reference sequence). The CDR3 runs 13 residues. Trimming at V came to 7 bases and at J to 7 bases, leaving 8 bases not matched to a gene. CDR3 region: CASMRQGEREQYF. CDR3 sequence (DNA): TGTGCCAGTATGAGACAGGGGGAACGGGAGCAGTACTTC.

This clone occurred once. The J gene is TRBJ2-7, the V gene TRBV19; D uncertain. Trimming pared 4 bases from V and 2 bases from J, leaving 6 bases between. Germline CDR1 is LNHDA and CDR2 is SQIVND (reference sequence). This CDR3 has 12 residues. The CDR3 nucleotides are TGTGCCAGTAGTAGTAATCCCTACGAGCAGTACTTC. Protein sequence: CASSSNPYEQYF.

This chain joins TRBV13 and TRBJ1-1, with a tentative D call TRBD1 (5 bases). The V gene's germline CDR1 is PRHDT and CDR2 FYEKMQ (reference sequence). There are 13 residues in the CDR3. Trimming took 8 bases from V and 1 from J, leaving 11 bases between them. The CDR3 DNA sequence: TGTGCCAGCTCCCGGAGGGGGAACACTGAAGCTTTCTTT. It translates to CASSRRGNTEAFF.

The V and J genes are TRBV18 and TRBJ2-3, with 8 bases that match TRBD2. V lost 3 bases, J lost 4 bases, and 6 bases stayed unmatched. This CDR3 spans 15 amino acids. In germline, CDR1 is KGHSH, CDR2 LQKENI. The CDR3: CASSPDSGGADTQYF. In DNA, the CDR3 is TGTGCCAGCTCACCTGACAGCGGGGGTGCAGATACGCAGTATTTT.

About this clone: At one of its ends the junction is not consistent with the germline gene, which may arise from a read error. This chain links TRBV7-7 with TRBJ2-2; D perhaps matches TRBD1 (5 bases). This CDR3 has 17 amino acids. Germline CDR1 reads SSHAT; CDR2 reads FNYEAQ (reference sequence). CDR3 residues: CASSLGATGRITGELFF. CDR3 DNA: TGTGCTAGCAGCTTAGGCGCAACAGGACGGATCACCGGGGAGCTGTTTTTT.

The chain joins TRBV7-2 to TRBJ2-7; no clear D. V was clipped by 5 bases and J by 0 bases, with 8 bases between them. Germline CDR1 is SGHTA and CDR2 is FQGNSA. The CDR3 is 13 residues long. The CDR3 coding sequence is TGTGCCAGCAGCGTCACCGGCTCCTACGAGCAGTACTTC. This translates into CASSVTGSYEQYF.